One and the same sample provided the 23 T cell receptor beta chains below, sequenced in a study of beta chain features in type 1 diabetes. All of the isolated RNA was reverse transcribed, so expressed TCRB transcripts were sequenced. Libraries were prepared by immunoSEQ multiplex PCR; TCRdb keeps only in-frame clonotypes and omits some of them. This table has 200,000 to 300,000 clones, about a tenth appearing once. Whole-study results and caveats: Type 1 diabetes patients showed a moderate but significant shortening of TCRB CDR3s in all four CD4+ subsets.

For these receptors, no antigen is known. The sample was naive CD4+ T cells from blood. The receptors originated from a man younger than 45 with type 1 diabetes.

This clone occurred many times. The chain carries TRBV30 and TRBJ2-7; the D is unclear. V was clipped by 2 bases and J by 1 base, with 3 bases between them. Germline V gene data show CDR1 as GTSNPN and CDR2 as SVGIG (reference sequence). This CDR3 spans 11 amino acids. The DNA for the CDR3 is TGTGCCTGGAGTCGGTCCTACGAGCAGTACTTC. This sequence encodes CAWSRSYEQYF.

This clone was observed a few times. The chain links TRBV7-9 to TRBJ1-1; 7 bases map to TRBD1. The V gene's germline CDR1 is SEHNR and CDR2 FQNEAQ (reference sequence). The ends lost 5 bases at V and 0 bases at J; junction bases unmatched: 3. CDR3 length equals 14 residues. The CDR3 is CASSLGQMNTEAFF. The CDR3 nucleotides read TGTGCCAGCAGCCTGGGACAGATGAACACTGAAGCTTTCTTT.

V and J are TRBV7-2 and TRBJ2-1, with 8 positions matching TRBD2. CDR1 is SGHTA, CDR2 FQGNSA, per germline. The CDR3 totals 17 residues. With V trimmed by 4 bases and J by 0 bases, 8 bases remained unmatched. CDR3 residues: CASSSSRGGASYNEQFF. The CDR3 DNA follows: TGTGCCAGCAGCTCCTCCCGGGGGGGGGCCTCCTACAATGAGCAGTTCTTC.

Here the CDR3 DNA reads TGTGCCAGCAGCTCGGGACAGGAGGGGAATCAGCCCCAGCATTTT. This sequence encodes CASSSGQEGNQPQHF. The chain employs TRBV9 and TRBJ1-5; 8 nucleotides match TRBD1. Germline trimming cut 4 bases from V and 4 bases from J; bases unmatched to any gene: 7. Germline V CDR1 and CDR2: SGDLS, YYNGEE. The CDR3 contains 15 residues.

This rearrangement joins TRBV19 to TRBJ2-5; TRBD2 agrees at 8 bases. With 6 bases clipped from V and 2 bases from J, the junction kept 5 bases outside the gene matches. From germline, CDR1 is LNHDA and CDR2 SQIVND (reference sequence). The length of the CDR3 is 14 residues. CDR3 coding DNA: TGTGCCAGTAGCCTGAGCGGGGGACAAGAGACCCAGTACTTC. Translated: CASSLSGGQETQYF.

This clone occurred a few times. CDR3 residues: CASSLTRTSGNEQFF. CDR3 DNA: TGTGCCAGCAGCCTGACTCGGACTAGCGGCAATGAGCAGTTCTTC. This sequence joins TRBV7-9 and TRBJ2-1; 10 bases are shared with TRBD2. CDR1 and CDR2 (germline): SEHNR, FQNEAQ (reference sequence). The V and J ends lost 5 bases and 6 bases, in that order; junction bases with no gene match: 7. This CDR3 is built from 15 residues. Based on the CDR3 plus reference TRBV7-9 and TRBJ2-1, the full variable domain is DTGVSQNPRHKITKRGQNVTFRCDPISEHNRLYWYRQTLGQGPEFLTYFQNEAQLEKSRLLSDRFSAERPKGSFSTLEIQRTEQGDSAMYLCASSLTRTSGNEQFFGPGTRLTVL.

J is TRBJ2-5 and V is TRBV5-4; D gene uncertain. The CDR3 length is 12 residues. V was trimmed by 4 bases and J by 1 base, leaving 5 bases between them. Looked up from germline, CDR1 is SGHNT and CDR2 is YYREEE (reference sequence). CDR3 bases: TGTGCCAGCAGCCTAGTCCAAGAGACCCAGTACTTC. This translates into CASSLVQETQYF. The variable domain in full, with the rest retrieved from reference TRBV5-4 and TRBJ2-5, is ETGVTQSPTHLIKTRGQQVTLRCSSQSGHNTVSWYQQALGQGPQFIFQYYREEENGRGNFPPRFSGLQFPNYSSELNVNALELDDSALYLCASSLVQETQYFGPGTRLLVL.

This chain links TRBV7-9 with TRBJ2-5; weak D call: TRBD1 (5 bases). The V and J ends lost 0 bases and 1 base respectively, with 9 bases between them. The CDR3 loop spans 15 amino acids. Germline CDR1 is SEHNR and CDR2 is FQNEAQ (reference sequence). As DNA, the CDR3 is TGTGCCAGCAGCTTAGCGGCGACAGTCCAAGAGACCCAGTACTTC. The encoded protein is CASSLAATVQETQYF.

This clone was seen a few times. This chain links TRBV4-2 with TRBJ1-4, with D uncertain. CDR1 and CDR2 (germline): LGHNA, YNFKEQ. This CDR3 is 14 amino acids long. V was cut by 4 bases and J by 6 bases, with 12 bases left in between. In nucleotides, the CDR3 is TGTGCCAGCAGCCTACAAGAGGGAGATGAAAAACTGTTTTTT. Protein product: CASSLQEGDEKLFF.

This clone was seen more than once but under ten times. This chain links TRBV2 with TRBJ1-4; the match to TRBD1 covers 9 bases. Trimming removed 10 bases from V and 8 bases from J; junction bases left unmatched: 2. CDR3 length: 11 residues. The germline V gene encodes CDR1 SNHLY and CDR2 FYNNEI. The DNA for the CDR3 is TGTGCCACCGGGACAGGGGAAAAACTGTTTTTT. This codes for CATGTGEKLFF.

This clone came up a few times. The chain combines TRBV29-1 with TRBJ2-5; 9 bases line up with TRBD1. Trimming cost V 3 bases and J 5 bases; bases outside gene matches: 7. The CDR3 spans 14 residues. Germline CDR1 SQVTM, CDR2 ANQGSEA. The CDR3 region is CSVDRDRARETQYF. In DNA, the CDR3 is TGCAGCGTTGATCGGGACAGGGCGCGGGAGACCCAGTACTTC. Full variable domain (missing parts from reference TRBV29-1 and TRBJ2-5): SAVISQKPSRDICQRGTSLTIQCQVDSQVTMMFWYRQQPGQSLTLIATANQGSEATYESGFVIDKFPISRPNLTFSTLTVSNMSPEDSSIYLCSVDRDRARETQYFGPGTRLLVL.

This rearrangement joins TRBV11-1 to TRBJ2-2, with 7 bases lining up with TRBD1. Trimming removed 9 bases from V and 1 base from J; junction bases left unmatched: 5. This CDR3 region has 14 residues. From germline, CDR1 is SGHAT and CDR2 FQDESV (reference sequence). The CDR3 here is CASQGQENTGELFF. In DNA, the CDR3 is TGTGCCAGTCAAGGACAGGAGAACACCGGGGAGCTGTTTTTT.

The chain has TRBV11-2 and TRBJ2-7; TRBD1 agrees at 7 bases. The CDR3 has 14 amino acids. With V trimmed by 4 bases and J by 0 bases, 3 bases remained unmatched. The germline gives CDR1 SGHAT, CDR2 FQNNGV. In DNA, the CDR3 is TGTGCCAGCAGCTCCGGGACAGCCTCCTACGAGCAGTACTTC. This translates into CASSSGTASYEQYF.

This clone was seen only a few times. The chain joins TRBV7-9 to TRBJ2-3, with 7 bases lining up with TRBD2. J lost 4 bases, V lost 1 base, and 8 bases had no gene match. The CDR3 length is 16 residues. Germline loops: CDR1 SEHNR, CDR2 FQNEAQ (reference sequence). CDR3 DNA sequence: TGTGCCAGCAGCTTAGTAGGGGACTATCCACCAGATACGCAGTATTTT. Its translation is CASSLVGDYPPDTQYF. The complete variable domain, with remaining parts taken from reference TRBV7-9 and TRBJ2-3, reads DTGVSQNPRHKITKRGQNVTFRCDPISEHNRLYWYRQTLGQGPEFLTYFQNEAQLEKSRLLSDRFSAERPKGSFSTLEIQRTEQGDSAMYLCASSLVGDYPPDTQYFGPGTRLTVL.

Concerning this clone: One junction end does not reproduce the germline sequence, and a read error may be involved. The gene calls are TRBV7-7 and TRBJ2-3, with 8 bases that match TRBD2. This CDR3 has 13 amino acids. Per germline, CDR1 SSHAT and CDR2 FNYEAQ (reference sequence). CDR3 protein: CASSSGGADTQYF. Written as DNA, the CDR3 is TGTGCTAGCAGCTCCGGGGGGGCAGATACGCAGTATTTT.

The chain is built from TRBV9 and TRBJ1-1, with 8 bases fitting TRBD1. Germline V gives CDR1 SGDLS, CDR2 YYNGEE. J gave up 1 base and V 0 bases, and 2 bases lay outside the gene matches. This CDR3 contains 15 residues. This CDR3 reads CASSVGRGRNTEAFF. The CDR3, as DNA: TGTGCCAGCAGCGTAGGCAGGGGGCGGAACACTGAAGCTTTCTTT.

This clone was seen a few times. The gene calls are TRBV5-6 and TRBJ1-1; unclear D gene. V was trimmed by 4 bases and J by 4 bases, leaving 11 bases between them. The CDR3 runs 13 residues. Germline V gives CDR1 SGHDT, CDR2 YYEEEE. CDR3 sequence reads: CASSPRGGTEAFF. CDR3 bases: TGTGCCAGCAGCCCCCGCGGAGGCACTGAAGCTTTCTTT. Looking up the rest from reference TRBV5-6 and TRBJ1-1 gives the full variable domain: DAGVTQSPTHLIKTRGQQVTLRCSPKSGHDTVSWYQQALGQGPQFIFQYYEEEERQRGNFPDRFSGHQFPNYSSELNVNALLLGDSALYLCASSPRGGTEAFFGQGTRLTVV.

The chain recombines TRBV30 with TRBJ1-5; 7 nucleotides match TRBD1. The V and J ends lost 2 bases and 8 bases, in that order; junction bases with no gene match: 12. CDR3 length: 15 residues. Germline CDR1 is GTSNPN and CDR2 is SVGIG (reference sequence). Written as DNA, the CDR3 is TGTGCCTGGAGTCCCGGACAGGTGAATCGTGAGCCCCAGCATTTT. It encodes CAWSPGQVNREPQHF.

This clone occurred a few times. This chain uses TRBV7-3 with TRBJ2-1; 7 bases agree with TRBD2. This CDR3 has 15 amino acids. V lost 2 bases to trimming and J lost 4 bases; unmatched junction nucleotides: 5. Germline V gives CDR1 SGHTA, CDR2 FQGTGA. The CDR3 loop is CASSLEAGLYNEQFF. CDR3 sequence (DNA): TGTGCCAGCAGCTTAGAAGCGGGGCTATACAATGAGCAGTTCTTC.

There are a few counts of this clone. The V call is TRBV13, the J call TRBJ1-5; D is uncertain. Germline CDR1 and CDR2: PRHDT and FYEKMQ (reference sequence). Trimming took off 0 bases at V and 4 bases at J, with 7 bases between the two ends. The CDR3 contains 14 residues. The CDR3 DNA is TGTGCCAGCAGCTTAGGGGGAGGTAATCAGCCCCAGCATTTT. Residues: CASSLGGGNQPQHF.

This clone was seen more than once but under ten times. The gene calls are TRBV15 and TRBJ1-2; D not certain. This CDR3 contains 13 residues. From germline, CDR1 is LNHNV and CDR2 YYDKDF (reference sequence). V lost 1 base and J lost 5, with 8 bases in between. Here the CDR3 DNA reads TGTGCCACCAGCAGAGGCCAGTCGTATGGCTACACCTTC. It yields the protein CATSRGQSYGYTF. Variable domain in full (rest from reference TRBV15 and TRBJ1-2): DAMVIQNPRYQVTQFGKPVTLSCSQTLNHNVMYWYQQKSSQAPKLLFHYYDKDFNNEADTPDNFQSRRPNTSFCFLDIRSPGLGDTAMYLCATSRGQSYGYTFGSGTRLTVV.

The CDR3 region is CASRAGLAGLETQYF. DNA of the CDR3: TGTGCCAGCAGAGCCGGACTAGCGGGTCTGGAGACCCAGTACTTC. The chain is built from TRBV6-1 and TRBJ2-5, with 11 bases matching TRBD2. The V and J ends lost 6 bases and 5 bases, in that order; junction bases with no gene match: 8. Germline CDR1 reads MNHNS; CDR2 reads SASEGT. This CDR3 is built from 15 residues.

The rearrangement uses TRBV28 and TRBJ2-7; tentative D call: TRBD2 (5 bases). Trimming left V 6 bases short and J 0 bases short, with 12 bases between. The CDR3 consists of 14 residues. From germline, CDR1 is MDHEN and CDR2 SYDVKM. CDR3 coding DNA: TGTGCCAGCAGACCCGGAGGAAGCTCCTACGAGCAGTACTTC. Encoded protein: CASRPGGSSYEQYF.